This TCR beta chain was documented in a study of PD-1 blockade in classical Hodgkin lymphoma. The germline V gene has CDR1 PRHDT and CDR2 FYEKMQ (reference sequence). V lost 5 bases, J lost 3 bases, and 5 bases stayed unmatched. The CDR3 runs 15 residues. The protocol was immunoSEQ multiplex PCR, while the TCRdb copy is restricted to in-frame clones and leaves out a portion. The sample shows approximately 46,000 clones, approximately 70% of them seen only once. Relapses following autologous stem cell transplantation were seen in all patients, with brentuximab vedotin exposure varying. This specimen consisted of peripheral blood mononuclear cells (PBMCs), obtained at baseline. V is TRBV13 and J is TRBJ2-2; 8 nucleotides align to TRBD1. This clonotype originated in a human donor with classical Hodgkin lymphoma. The CDR3 coding sequence is TGTGCCAGCAGCATCGGGACAGGACACACCGGGGAGCTGTTTTTT. It is translated as CASSIGTGHTGELFF.